This T cell receptor (beta chain) was documented in a study of identical twins. One entry per CDR3 protein, called by TCRdb with MiXCR from the 5' RACE reads. Of hundreds of thousands of distinct CDR3 sequences in the sample, 8.6% are singletons; the top ten hold around 0.98%. The CDR3 totals 17 residues. These sequences were also reported in another study, on yellow fever vaccine responses in identical twins.

This TCR derives from a woman between 18 and 29 years old in good health. Sequencing was performed on PBMCs. The chain couples TRBV12-3 or TRBV12-4 to TRBJ2-3, with a possible D match to TRBD2 (7 bases). In DNA form, the CDR3 reads TGTGTCATCAGTGGAGGGGGGGGCCCGCCCACCACAGATACGCAGTATTTT. This translates into CVISGGGGPPTTDTQYF.